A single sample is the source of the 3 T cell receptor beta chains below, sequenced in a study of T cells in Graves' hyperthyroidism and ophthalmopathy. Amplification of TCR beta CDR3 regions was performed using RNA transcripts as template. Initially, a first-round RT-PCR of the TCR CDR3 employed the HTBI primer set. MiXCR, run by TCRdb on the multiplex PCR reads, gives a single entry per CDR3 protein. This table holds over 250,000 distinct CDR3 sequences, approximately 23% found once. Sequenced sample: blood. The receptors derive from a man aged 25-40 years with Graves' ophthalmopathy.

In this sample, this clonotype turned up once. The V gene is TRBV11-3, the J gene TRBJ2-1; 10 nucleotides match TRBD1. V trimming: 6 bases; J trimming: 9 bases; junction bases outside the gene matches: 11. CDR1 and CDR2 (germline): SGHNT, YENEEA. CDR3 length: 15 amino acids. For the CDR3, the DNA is TGTGCCAGCAGTTCCGACAGGGGGCGCCGAGGTGAGCAGTTCTTC. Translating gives CASSSDRGRRGEQFF.

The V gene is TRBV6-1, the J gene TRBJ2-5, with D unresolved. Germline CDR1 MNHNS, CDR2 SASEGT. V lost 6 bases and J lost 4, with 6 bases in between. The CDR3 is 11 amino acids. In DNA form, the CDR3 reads TGTGCCAGCAGAATGAGAGAGACCCAGTACTTC. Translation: CASRMRETQYF.

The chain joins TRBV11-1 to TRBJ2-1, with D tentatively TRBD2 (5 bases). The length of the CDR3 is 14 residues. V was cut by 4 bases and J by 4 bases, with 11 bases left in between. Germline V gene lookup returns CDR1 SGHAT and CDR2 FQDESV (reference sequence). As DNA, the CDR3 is TGTGCCAGCAGCTCTTTCGAGCGGTACAATGAGCAGTTCTTC. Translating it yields CASSSFERYNEQFF.